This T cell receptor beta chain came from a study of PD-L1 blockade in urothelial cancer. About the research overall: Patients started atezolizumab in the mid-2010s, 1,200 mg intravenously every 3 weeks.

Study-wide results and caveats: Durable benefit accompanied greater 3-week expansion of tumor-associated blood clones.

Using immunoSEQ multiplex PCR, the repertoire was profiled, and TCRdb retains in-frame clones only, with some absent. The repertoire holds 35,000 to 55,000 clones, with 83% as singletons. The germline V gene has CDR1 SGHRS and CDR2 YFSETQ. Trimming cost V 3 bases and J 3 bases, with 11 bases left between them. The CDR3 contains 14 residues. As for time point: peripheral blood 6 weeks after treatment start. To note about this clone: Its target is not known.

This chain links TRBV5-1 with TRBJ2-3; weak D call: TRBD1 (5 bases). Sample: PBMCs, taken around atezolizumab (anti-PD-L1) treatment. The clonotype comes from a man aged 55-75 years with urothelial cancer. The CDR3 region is CASSSEGATDTQYF. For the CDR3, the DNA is TGCGCCAGCAGCTCGGAAGGGGCGACAGATACGCAGTATTTT.